These 7 T cell receptor beta chains were sequenced from one sample in a study of OX40 agonist ivuxolimab in advanced cancers. TCRdb keeps only in-frame clones here, not all; method: immunoSEQ multiplex PCR. The data hold 50,000 to 75,000 clones, with roughly 86% observed a single time. This material consisted of CD4+ or CD8+ T cells sorted from blood, taken in a trial of the OX40 agonist ivuxolimab. These receptor sequences come from an adult with an advanced solid tumor such as melanoma, head and neck, liver or kidney cancer.

The J gene is TRBJ1-1, the V gene TRBV6-1, with TRBD1 identical over 10 bases. The germline V gene encodes CDR1 MNHNS and CDR2 SASEGT. V lost 3 bases to trimming and J lost 2 bases; unmatched junction nucleotides: 9. The CDR3 runs 17 residues. The CDR3: CASSDFRDRGFNTEAFF. In nucleotides, the CDR3 is TGTGCCAGCAGTGACTTCCGGGACAGGGGCTTCAACACTGAAGCTTTCTTT.

The chain couples TRBV5-1 to TRBJ1-1; no reliable D call. Germline CDR1 SGHRS, CDR2 YFSETQ. V gave up 4 bases and J gave up 1 base, with 8 bases separating them. CDR3 length: 13 amino acids. The CDR3 DNA sequence: TGCGCCAGCAGCGTTACGGGGAACACTGAAGCTTTCTTT. Translated, it gives CASSVTGNTEAFF.

V is TRBV7-2 and J is TRBJ2-1; TRBD1 agrees at 9 bases. CDR3 size: 16 residues. Germline V gene data show CDR1 as SGHTA and CDR2 as FQGNSA. V was clipped by 5 bases and J by 7 bases; unmatched bases: 12. The CDR3 loop reads CASSPRQGDTRNEQFF. The CDR3 DNA follows: TGTGCCAGCAGCCCACGACAGGGGGATACACGAAATGAGCAGTTCTTC. Combining the CDR3 with reference TRBV7-2 and TRBJ2-1 gives the whole variable domain GAGVSQSPSNKVTEKGKDVELRCDPISGHTALYWYRQSLGQGLEFLIYFQGNSAPDKSGLPSDRFSAERTGGSVSTLTIQRTQQEDSAVYLCASSPRQGDTRNEQFFGPGTRLTVL.

The chain carries TRBV6-6 and TRBJ2-2; D is uncertain. Trimming removed 10 bases at V and 3 bases at J, with 12 bases between. This CDR3 has 13 residues. Germline loops: CDR1 MNHNY, CDR2 SVGAGI (reference sequence). The CDR3 nucleotides read TGTGCCACCCGGTTGAGTCACACCGGGGAGCTGTTTTTT. It yields the protein CATRLSHTGELFF.

This clone has more than one count but fewer than ten. The chain is built from TRBV5-1 and TRBJ1-5; TRBD1 is a possible D gene (6 bases). This CDR3 comprises 18 residues. In germline, CDR1 is SGHRS, CDR2 YFSETQ. The V gene lost 0 bases and the J gene lost 0 bases, with 16 bases spanning the gap. The CDR3 loop reads CASSLGTDSIGSNQPQHF. The CDR3 nucleotides read TGCGCCAGCAGCTTGGGAACGGACAGTATTGGTAGCAATCAGCCCCAGCATTTT.

J is TRBJ2-3 and V is TRBV5-1; TRBD2 matches 11 bases. Per the germline V gene, CDR1 is SGHRS and CDR2 is YFSETQ. The CDR3 covers 16 residues. J gave up 3 bases and V 1 base, and 4 bases lay outside the gene matches. CDR3 DNA: TGCGCCAGCAGCTTGCAAGGGACTAGCGGAACAGATACGCAGTATTTT. It yields the protein CASSLQGTSGTDTQYF.

This chain links TRBV18 with TRBJ1-2; D is undetermined. The CDR3 runs 15 residues. Germline CDR1 KGHSH, CDR2 LQKENI. V was clipped by 6 bases and J by 0 bases, with 14 bases between them. In nucleotides, the CDR3 is TGTGCCAGCTCTCTGGCGATAGATTCTAACTATGGCTACACCTTC. Protein: CASSLAIDSNYGYTF.